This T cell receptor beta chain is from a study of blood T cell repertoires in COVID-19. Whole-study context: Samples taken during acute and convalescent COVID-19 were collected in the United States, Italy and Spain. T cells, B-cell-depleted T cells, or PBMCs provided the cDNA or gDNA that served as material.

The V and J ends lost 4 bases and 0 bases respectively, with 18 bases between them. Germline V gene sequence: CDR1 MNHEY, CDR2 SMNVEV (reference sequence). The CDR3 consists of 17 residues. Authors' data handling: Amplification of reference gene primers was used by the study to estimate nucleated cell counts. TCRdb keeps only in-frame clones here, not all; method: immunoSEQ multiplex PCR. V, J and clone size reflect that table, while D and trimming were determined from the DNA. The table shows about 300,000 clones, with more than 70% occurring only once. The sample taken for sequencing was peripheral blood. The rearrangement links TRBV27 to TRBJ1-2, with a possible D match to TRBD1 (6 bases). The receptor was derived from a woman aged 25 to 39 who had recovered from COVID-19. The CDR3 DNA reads TGTGCCAGCAGTTCCGTACCTGGACAGATCACTAACTATGGCTACACCTTC. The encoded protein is CASSSVPGQITNYGYTF.